This is a list of T cell receptor beta chains from one sample in a study of control samples from healthy donors and cancer patients. The table came from immunoSEQ multiplex PCR; TCRdb's copy has only in-frame clones and leaves some out. Counted here are about 58,000 clones, 90% occurring once; the ten biggest clones make up around 5.9%. Input material: PBMCs. These receptors came from a man between 60 and 75 years old with colorectal cancer. Each CDR3 is given with its conserved first and last residue. D genes are given only for firm matches.

TRBV10-1,-,TRBJ2-7,CAGATGAYEQYF
TRBV6-2/TRBV6-3,TRBD1,TRBJ2-7,CASSYRGQAISYEQYF
TRBV19,-,TRBJ2-2,CASSIDRGQTFINTGELFF
TRBV4-2,-,TRBJ2-5,CASSQDRAGAAGETQYF
TRBV19,-,TRBJ1-3,CASKVPGGTGNTIYF
TRBV18,-,TRBJ1-5,CASSLRGASNQPQHF
TRBV25-1,-,TRBJ1-5,CASREGNQPQHF
TRBV6-5,-,TRBJ2-7,CASSLLLYEQYF
TRBV6-6,-,TRBJ1-5,CASSQRGGVVDQPQHF
TRBV4-1,TRBD1,TRBJ1-4,CASSQDGDRSFNEKLFF
TRBV4-3,TRBD2,TRBJ2-7,CASSQRWSGGGAYEQYF
TRBV7-2,TRBD2,TRBJ2-7,CASSPHSSGGSWEQYF
TRBV27,-,TRBJ2-7,CASSLGYEQYF
TRBV2,-,TRBJ1-1,CASSTLEGLEFTEAFF
TRBV4-2,TRBD2,TRBJ2-3,CASSQDLAGSLTDTQYF
TRBV14,-,TRBJ2-7,CASSHRDLYEQYF
TRBV7-2,TRBD2,TRBJ2-7,CASSLGGGAPYEQYF
TRBV10-3,-,TRBJ2-2,CAISVEPGELFF
TRBV15,-,TRBJ2-5,CATSRDQGKETQYF
TRBV5-1,-,TRBJ2-1,CASSLGQGGVNEQFF
TRBV2,-,TRBJ1-1,CASRDSGSKGGAFF
TRBV5-6,-,TRBJ2-7,CASTIPGVREEQYF
TRBV5-6,-,TRBJ1-1,CASSLAPGGNTEAFF
TRBV29-1,-,TRBJ1-3,CSASRDSGNTIYF
TRBV28,TRBD2,TRBJ2-7,CASSSHGGATAEQYF
TRBV12-3/TRBV12-4,-,TRBJ2-7,CASSLGTTKQYF
TRBV11-2,TRBD1,TRBJ1-2,CASSLDGTGLYGYTF
TRBV7-9,TRBD1,TRBJ1-1,CASSLGRGQSHEAFF
TRBV19,-,TRBJ1-4,CASSIRGATNEKLFF
TRBV19,-,TRBJ1-2,CASSPAYGYTF
TRBV2,-,TRBJ2-7,CASSAGEYEQYF
TRBV4-2,-,TRBJ2-2,CASSQDAAGQAGELFF
TRBV5-1,-,TRBJ2-6,CASTQTGPGANVLTF
TRBV2,TRBD2,TRBJ2-5,CASIPSGGTQETQYF
TRBV4-1,-,TRBJ1-3,CASSQDFPISGSTIYF
TRBV4-2,-,TRBJ2-5,CASRAMGTQYF
TRBV4-3,-,TRBJ1-5,CASSQGTGISGNQPQHF
TRBV7-3,-,TRBJ1-3,CASSFISGARNTIYF
TRBV9,-,TRBJ2-3,CASSFGRNTDTQYF
TRBV10-3,TRBD1,TRBJ1-2,CATSTGTNYGYTF